This T cell receptor beta chain was recorded in a study of blood T cells in healthy people across ages. Next came a second PCR, run for about 7 to 12 cycles, which used a sample-barcoded 5' primer along with a J-beta primer mix. Each CDR3 protein is one row after TCRdb ran MiXCR on the 5' RACE reads. The repertoire holds 850,000 to 1,100,000 distinct CDR3 sequences, approximately 38% seen once, with around 12% in the top ten. This clonotype was found a few times. The CDR3 is 14 residues long. V dropped 1 base and J dropped 6 bases, with 16 bases sitting between them. Germline V gives CDR1 DFQATT, CDR2 SNEGSKA (reference sequence).

The receptor comes from a man in his late teens or twenties in good health. The genes are TRBV20-1 and TRBJ2-7; D possibly uses TRBD1 or TRBD2 (7 bases each). The sample was blood. The chain's CDR3 is CSARGEGTDAEQYF. CDR3 DNA: TGCAGTGCTAGAGGGGAGGGGACAGACGCCGAGCAGTACTTC.